The T cell receptor beta chain under discussion was sequenced for a study of follicular helper T cells after annual influenza vaccination. Regarding time point: 2014-2015 season, pre-vaccination. The CDR3 has 13 residues. The germline V gene encodes CDR1 SGHTA and CDR2 FQGNSA. The V end lost 5 bases, the J end lost 3 bases, and 9 bases lay between the germline ends. Produced via immunoSEQ multiplex PCR; TCRdb's table is partial and in-frame only. The sample has about 2,700 clones; more than 65% are singletons. The chain joins TRBV7-2 to TRBJ2-3; D possibly corresponds to TRBD1 (6 bases). The sample here was CXCR5+ CD38- circulating T follicular helper cells from blood, taken on the day of influenza vaccination. The subset was: circulating Tfh, non-naive CD4+CXCR5+PD-1+ (ICOS+CD38+ or ICOS-CD38-). The sequence came from an adult who received the influenza vaccine. The CDR3 here is CASSAGVTDTQYF. The DNA of the CDR3 is TGTGCCAGCAGCGCAGGGGTAACAGATACGCAGTATTTT.